These 22 T cell receptor beta chains share one sample of origin, sequenced in a study of T cell responses to AZD1222 COVID-19 vaccine. Generated by immunoSEQ multiplex PCR, the TCRdb table keeps only in-frame clones and is missing some. The data show roughly 130,000 clones, around 94% seen once. The sample was peripheral blood, taken on day 0 of AZD1222 vaccination. These receptor sequences come from an adult in good health.

The gene calls are TRBV27 and TRBJ1-4, with TRBD1 identical over 11 bases. CDR3 length equals 15 residues. Germline V CDR1 and CDR2: MNHEY, SMNVEV (reference sequence). V lost 4 bases, J lost 7 bases, and 5 bases stayed unmatched. The CDR3 here is CASSSWTGGFEKLFF. The CDR3 coding sequence is TGTGCCAGCAGTTCCTGGACAGGGGGCTTTGAAAAACTGTTTTTT.

This clone occurred a few times. V is TRBV6-1 and J is TRBJ2-7; D is unclear. This CDR3 has 17 amino acids. Germline lookup yields CDR1 MNHNS and CDR2 SASEGT. V was clipped by 4 bases and J by 6 bases, with 25 bases between them. The CDR3 protein is CASSGTLGIQSKGEQYF. The DNA for the CDR3 is TGTGCCAGCAGTGGAACCCTAGGGATACAGAGTAAAGGCGAGCAGTACTTC.

This sequence joins TRBV5-4 and TRBJ1-2; D gene unclear. Trimming took off 0 bases at V and 2 bases at J, with 2 bases between the two ends. Germline assignment: CDR1 SGHNT and CDR2 YYREEE (reference sequence). The CDR3 is 12 amino acids. CDR3 DNA: TGTGCCAGCAGCTTGGACAACTATGGCTACACCTTC. Translation gives CASSLDNYGYTF.

The chain has TRBV19 and TRBJ1-1, with a weak D call TRBD1 (5 bases). CDR3 length equals 13 residues. Germline V lookup: CDR1 LNHDA, CDR2 SQIVND (reference sequence). V shed 7 bases and J shed 11 bases, with 20 bases lying between them. CDR3 nucleotide sequence: TGTGCCAGTACCAAAGCGGGGGTAATGAATGCTTTCTTT. Translating it yields CASTKAGVMNAFF.

This sequence joins TRBV6-6 and TRBJ2-7; 10 bases map to TRBD2. Germline-derived CDR1 and CDR2 are MNHNY and SVGAGI (reference sequence). The CDR3 is 16 amino acids. The ends lost 7 bases at V and 4 bases at J; junction bases unmatched: 13. The CDR3 bases are TGTGCCAGCACCCCACGTGGACTAGCGGAGGCGTACGAGCAGTACTTC. It is translated as CASTPRGLAEAYEQYF.

The CDR3 spells CASSTRTSGSYEQYF. For the CDR3, the DNA is TGTGCCAGCAGTACCCGGACTAGCGGGAGTTACGAGCAGTACTTC. The V gene is TRBV6-5, the J gene TRBJ2-7; 13 bases line up with TRBD2. J lost 4 bases, V lost 5 bases, and 5 bases had no gene match. The germline gives CDR1 MNHEY, CDR2 SVGAGI. CDR3 length: 15 amino acids.

The chain recombines TRBV15 with TRBJ2-5; the D gene is possibly TRBD2 (6 bases). The V and J ends lost 4 bases and 3 bases respectively, with 9 bases between them. CDR3 length: 13 residues. The V gene's germline CDR1 is LNHNV and CDR2 YYDKDF (reference sequence). The CDR3, as DNA: TGTGCCACCAGCATTAGCGGAAAAGAGACCCAGTACTTC. Its translation is CATSISGKETQYF.

This clone was seen a single time. The chain carries TRBV27 and TRBJ2-5, with TRBD1 matching over 10 bases. J was trimmed by 5 bases and V by 5 bases; bases with no gene match: 8. The CDR3 has 15 amino acids. CDR1 and CDR2 from the germline V gene are MNHEY and SMNVEV (reference sequence). The CDR3 DNA is TGTGCCAGCAGTGAACAGACAGGGGGCTATGAGACCCAGTACTTC. Its protein is CASSEQTGGYETQYF.

This chain links TRBV10-3 with TRBJ2-7, with D maybe TRBD2 (6 bases). CDR1 is ENHRY and CDR2 is SYGVKD in the germline V gene. CDR3 size: 14 residues. V was shortened by 7 bases and J by 0 bases, with 13 bases between the two germline ends. The DNA for the CDR3 is TGTGCCATCACCGCGGGAAAGACCTCCTACGAGCAGTACTTC. Translation: CAITAGKTSYEQYF.

The chain combines TRBV5-6 with TRBJ1-1, with TRBD1 matching over 9 bases. The germline V gene has CDR1 SGHDT and CDR2 YYEEEE. The CDR3 runs 18 residues. The J segment lost 7 bases and the V segment lost 3 bases, leaving 19 bases of the junction unmatched. CDR3 amino acids: CASSSIRDRAYGRLEAFF. The CDR3 nucleotides read TGTGCCAGCAGCTCTATCCGGGACAGGGCTTACGGGAGGCTTGAAGCTTTCTTT.

This CDR3 is CASSLWGPNGYEQYF. CDR3 sequence (DNA): TGTGCCAGCAGTTTATGGGGACCAAATGGGTACGAGCAGTACTTC. The J gene is TRBJ2-7, the V gene TRBV28; D tentatively reads TRBD1 or TRBD2 (5 bases each). Trimming took 0 bases from V and 4 from J, leaving 13 bases between them. CDR3 length: 15 amino acids. CDR1 MDHEN and CDR2 SYDVKM come from the germline V gene.

The chain uses TRBV27 and TRBJ1-5, with 7 bases fitting TRBD1. Losses at the gene ends were 2 bases for V and 8 bases for J; bases not matched to a gene: 3. Germline V CDR1 and CDR2: MNHEY, SMNVEV (reference sequence). The CDR3 spans 13 residues. The CDR3 DNA reads TGTGCCAGCAGTTTAGAGGGGGCAAAGCCCCAGCATTTT. Amino acid sequence: CASSLEGAKPQHF.

This clone was seen a few times. The rearrangement links TRBV14 to TRBJ1-1, with D unresolved. The CDR3 sequence is 13 residues long. V lost 4 bases and J lost 4, with 10 bases in between. Germline assignment: CDR1 SGHDN and CDR2 FVKESK. CDR3 sequence reads: CASSLGILTEAFF. CDR3 sequence (DNA): TGTGCCAGCAGCCTTGGGATACTCACTGAAGCTTTCTTT.

The chain has TRBV19 and TRBJ2-1, with D possibly called TRBD1 or TRBD2 (5 bases each). Germline V CDR1 and CDR2: LNHDA, SQIVND (reference sequence). The CDR3 extends over 13 amino acids. V was cut by 10 bases and J by 4 bases, with 14 bases left in between. The CDR3 nucleotides read TGTGCCACCCGGGACGGGACGTACAATGAGCAGTTCTTC. It encodes CATRDGTYNEQFF. The entire variable domain, with the rest obtained from reference TRBV19 and TRBJ2-1, is as follows: DGGITQSPKYLFRKEGQNVTLSCEQNLNHDAMYWYRQDPGQGLRLIYYSQIVNDFQKGDIAEGYSVSREKKESFPLTVTSAQKNPTAFYLCATRDGTYNEQFFGPGTRLTVL.

The sample holds one count of this clone. The chain recombines TRBV3-1 (or the pseudogene TRBV3-2) with TRBJ1-5; D gene uncertain. Germline CDR1 and CDR2: LGHDT and YNNKEL (reference sequence). The germline V and J ends were trimmed by 0 bases and 4 bases, with 13 bases remaining between them. CDR3 size: 16 residues. CDR3 sequence reads: CASSQDLGHGNQPQHF. CDR3 bases: TGTGCCAGCAGCCAAGATCTTGGGCATGGGAATCAGCCCCAGCATTTT.

The V gene is TRBV29-1, the J gene TRBJ2-2; 8 nucleotides agree with TRBD1. V shed 2 bases and J 7 bases; nucleotides not matched to a gene: 12. The CDR3 loop spans 16 amino acids. Germline CDR1 and CDR2: SQVTM and ANQGSEA. The CDR3 region has the DNA TGCAGCGTTGAATCGGTCAGGGGGCGTTCGAGCGGGGAGCTGTTTTTT. This gives the protein CSVESVRGRSSGELFF.

The V gene is TRBV9, the J gene TRBJ1-5; D is unclear. The CDR3 spans 14 residues. From germline, CDR1 is SGDLS and CDR2 YYNGEE. Trimming took off 3 bases at V and 4 bases at J, with 11 bases between the two ends. CDR3 coding DNA: TGTGCCAGCAGCGGGACCTCTGGGAATCAGCCCCAGCATTTT. Protein: CASSGTSGNQPQHF.

V is TRBV20-1 and J is TRBJ1-2; no firm D call. The CDR3 consists of 11 residues. Between the trimmed V and J ends, which lost 6 bases and 7 bases, there was a span of 12 bases. Germline CDR1 DFQATT, CDR2 SNEGSKA (reference sequence). CDR3 sequence reads: CSATIFGGYTF. The CDR3 nucleotides read TGCAGTGCGACCATCTTTGGTGGCTACACCTTC.

The V gene is TRBV28, the J gene TRBJ1-4; 11 bases line up with TRBD1. V dropped 5 bases and J dropped 7; count of bases not matched to a gene: 3. The germline CDR1 and CDR2 sequences are MDHEN and SYDVKM. The CDR3 runs to 14 residues. Here the CDR3 reads CASSPGQGVEKLFF. In nucleotides, the CDR3 is TGTGCCAGCAGTCCGGGACAGGGGGTTGAAAAACTGTTTTTT.

V gene TRBV5-1 combines with J gene TRBJ1-3; TRBD1 is a possible D gene (5 bases). V dropped 3 bases and J dropped 8 bases, with 12 bases sitting between them. The germline V gene encodes CDR1 SGHRS and CDR2 YFSETQ. The CDR3 spans 13 residues. CDR3: CASSSGPRDTIYF. CDR3 nucleotides: TGCGCCAGCAGCTCAGGGCCGCGAGACACCATATATTTT.

The gene calls are TRBV4-2 and TRBJ1-6; maybe TRBD1 (5 bases). The CDR3 sequence is 16 residues long. V lost 0 bases and J lost 7, with 13 bases in between. CDR1 is LGHNA and CDR2 is YNFKEQ in the germline V gene. The chain's CDR3 is CASSQEARGENSPLHF. CDR3 bases: TGTGCCAGCAGCCAAGAGGCACGGGGGGAAAATTCACCCCTCCACTTT.

This rearrangement joins TRBV6-5 to TRBJ2-1, with D perhaps TRBD2 (5 bases). This CDR3 is built from 12 residues. Germline V gives CDR1 MNHEY, CDR2 SVGAGI. Trimming took off 8 bases at V and 5 bases at J, with 10 bases between the two ends. The DNA of the CDR3 is TGTGCCAGCGAGGGCCCGAACAATGAGCAGTTCTTC. This gives the protein CASEGPNNEQFF.